The clone carrying this T cell receptor (beta chain) showed up many times. Its antigen is currently unknown. Germline CDR1 is LNHDA and CDR2 is SQIVND (reference sequence). V was clipped by 5 bases and J by 2 bases; unmatched bases: 9. The CDR3 is made up of 15 amino acids. As to time point: newly diagnosed GD, antithyroid drugs for less than 3 months. RNA isolated from PBMCs was used to make the TCR library. It was by American Thyroid Association guidelines that Graves' disease was diagnosed. This record belongs to a study of regulatory T cells in long-lasting Graves disease. General study findings and limits: Analysis covered peripheral blood alone, not thyroid tissue. TRBV28, TRBJ1-2 and TRBJ2-5 emerged as the favored segments in persistent disease. New patients shared fewer public clonotypes (966) than persistent patients did (around 3,000).

Construction of TCR beta libraries relied on iRepertoire HTBI primers and on Arm-PCR targeting CDR3 regions. TCRdb called the multiplex PCR reads again in MiXCR, with one record for every CDR3 protein. The sample carries fewer than 350,000 distinct CDR3 sequences, 15% to 20% recorded once. The specimen comprised peripheral blood mononuclear cells (PBMCs), sampled at new diagnosis, from a patient treated with antithyroid drugs. The TCR originated in a female donor with Graves disease. This chain uses TRBV19 with TRBJ2-7, with 7 bases fitting TRBD2. The CDR3 reads CASSPSASGPYEQYF. CDR3 nucleotides: TGTGCCAGTAGTCCGTCGGCTAGCGGTCCCTACGAGCAGTACTTC.